One sample yielded the 23 T cell receptor beta chains listed below, sequenced in a study of cytomegalovirus exposure and HLA in healthy donors. Sequencing used immunoSEQ multiplex PCR; TCRdb keeps in-frame clones, though not all of them. The sample yields fewer than 350,000 clones, approximately 87% seen once. Sequenced: PBMCs. These receptors were taken from a woman under 30 in good health and CMV-seronegative.

The chain recombines TRBV5-4 with TRBJ1-2, with 12 bases that match TRBD1. Germline loops: CDR1 SGHNT, CDR2 YYREEE (reference sequence). The ends lost 5 bases at V and 1 base at J; junction bases unmatched: 9. The CDR3 consists of 17 residues. The CDR3 sequence is CASSYAGDRGHNYGYTF. CDR3 DNA: TGTGCCAGCAGTTACGCTGGGGACAGGGGGCATAACTATGGCTACACCTTC.

This chain joins TRBV29-1 and TRBJ1-1; maybe TRBD1 (6 bases). The CDR3 sequence is 14 residues long. Germline values: CDR1 SQVTM, CDR2 ANQGSEA. V shed 3 bases and J shed 1 base, with 12 bases lying between them. CDR3 protein: CSVEARQANTEAFF. The CDR3 DNA sequence: TGCAGCGTTGAGGCCAGACAGGCGAACACTGAAGCTTTCTTT.

The chain has TRBV27 and TRBJ2-3; TRBD2 matches at 10 bases. Unmatched junction bases numbered 7, after V lost 6 bases and J lost 4 bases. Germline V gene data show CDR1 as MNHEY and CDR2 as SMNVEV (reference sequence). This CDR3 region has 15 residues. The DNA of the CDR3 is TGTGCCAGCAGACCGGGACTAGCGTTTTCAGATACGCAGTATTTT. It codes for CASRPGLAFSDTQYF.

This chain connects TRBV6-5 to TRBJ2-1; 8 bases fit TRBD1. This CDR3 spans 13 amino acids. V gave up 10 bases and J gave up 9 bases; unmatched junction bases: 11. CDR1 MNHEY and CDR2 SVGAGI come from the germline V gene. The CDR3 loop is CATIGQGWSEQFF. The DNA of the CDR3 is TGTGCCACCATAGGACAGGGATGGTCTGAGCAGTTCTTC.

This clone was detected only a few times. This chain joins TRBV4-3 and TRBJ2-2; 7 bases map to TRBD1. CDR1 is LGHNA and CDR2 is YSLEER in the germline V gene. V was clipped by 3 bases and J by 2 bases; unmatched bases: 6. The CDR3 contains 16 residues. The CDR3, as DNA: TGCGCCAGCAGCCACCTGGGACAGTATAACACCGGGGAGCTGTTTTTT. It is translated as CASSHLGQYNTGELFF.

The rearrangement uses TRBV7-2 and TRBJ2-1, with 14 bases aligning to TRBD2. Germline V CDR1 and CDR2: SGHTA, FQGNSA. Trimming took 5 bases from V and 9 from J; bases not matched to a gene: 9. This CDR3 has 16 amino acids. CDR3 DNA sequence: TGTGCCAGCAGCCCGAGGGGACTAGCGGGAGATACTGAGCAGTTCTTC. This encodes CASSPRGLAGDTEQFF.

V is TRBV27 and J is TRBJ1-1; tentative D call: TRBD1 (5 bases). The CDR3 totals 15 residues. Germline lookup yields CDR1 MNHEY and CDR2 SMNVEV (reference sequence). Trimming took 2 bases from V and 0 from J, leaving 10 bases between them. The CDR3 loop reads CASSLTGRLNTEAFF. Here the CDR3 DNA reads TGTGCCAGCAGTTTAACAGGTCGCTTGAACACTGAAGCTTTCTTT.

This sequence joins TRBV30 and TRBJ1-1; TRBD1 is a possible D gene (5 bases). CDR1 and CDR2 from the germline V gene are GTSNPN and SVGIG (reference sequence). The germline V and J ends were trimmed by 3 bases and 0 bases, with 14 bases remaining between them. This CDR3 region has 15 residues. The CDR3 DNA reads as TGTGCCTGGAGACCCGTCGGCAGGGTGAACACTGAAGCTTTCTTT. Its translation: CAWRPVGRVNTEAFF.

V and J are TRBV29-1 and TRBJ2-6; 7 nucleotides align to TRBD2. The CDR3 sequence is 16 residues long. Germline V CDR1 and CDR2: SQVTM, ANQGSEA. V trimming: 4 bases; J trimming: 0 bases; junction bases outside the gene matches: 6. The CDR3 bases are TGCAGCGTTGGACTGGGGGGGGTCTCTGGGGCCAACGTCCTGACTTTC. Encoded protein: CSVGLGGVSGANVLTF.

The chain combines TRBV6-5 with TRBJ2-1; 14 nucleotides agree with TRBD2. This CDR3 spans 14 amino acids. V was pared by 7 bases and J by 8 bases, with 4 bases of the junction left unmatched. From germline, CDR1 is MNHEY and CDR2 SVGAGI. The CDR3 nucleotides are TGTGCCAGCATGGGGACTAGCGGGAGCGATGAGCAGTTCTTC. It is translated as CASMGTSGSDEQFF.

The rearrangement links TRBV6-4 to TRBJ2-3; 11 bases are a match to TRBD2. The CDR3 spans 15 residues. Losses at the gene ends were 5 bases for V and 7 bases for J; bases not matched to a gene: 8. Germline V gene data show CDR1 as MRHNA and CDR2 as SNTAGT. CDR3 in amino acids: CASSSLAGDTNTQYF. The CDR3 nucleotides read TGTGCCAGCAGTTCACTAGCGGGAGATACGAATACGCAGTATTTT.

The J gene is TRBJ1-2, the V gene TRBV28, with TRBD1 matching over 10 bases. V lost 4 bases, J lost 3 bases, and 17 bases stayed unmatched. Germline V CDR1 and CDR2: MDHEN, SYDVKM. The CDR3 consists of 19 residues. In DNA, the CDR3 is TGTGCCAGCAGTTCCCATCGCCGGGACAGGGGCATTGTTGACTATGGCTACACCTTC. It yields the protein CASSSHRRDRGIVDYGYTF.

This clone was seen just once. The chain joins TRBV18 to TRBJ1-1; D unclear. V gave up 1 base and J gave up 1 base, with 7 bases separating them. Germline CDR1 and CDR2: KGHSH and LQKENI. The CDR3 has 14 amino acids. This chain's CDR3 is CASSPLAENTEAFF. For the CDR3, the DNA is TGTGCCAGCTCACCACTGGCGGAGAACACTGAAGCTTTCTTT.

Here the CDR3 DNA reads TGTGCCAGCAGCCGTACTAGCGGGAGTATCGACGAGCAGTACTTC. Amino acids: CASSRTSGSIDEQYF. The V and J genes are TRBV7-3 and TRBJ2-7, with TRBD2 matching 11 bases. The CDR3 runs 15 residues. Germline V gene data show CDR1 as SGHTA and CDR2 as FQGTGA. V lost 5 bases to trimming and J lost 5 bases; unmatched junction nucleotides: 8.

This clone appeared many times. This chain connects TRBV9 to TRBJ2-7; 11 nucleotides line up with TRBD2. The CDR3 runs to 14 residues. Germline V gene data show CDR1 as SGDLS and CDR2 as YYNGEE. Trimming removed 4 bases from V and 3 bases from J; junction bases left unmatched: 3. CDR3 in DNA: TGTGCCAGCAGCCTGGGGACTAGCGGCTACGAGCAGTACTTC. Protein sequence: CASSLGTSGYEQYF.

This chain connects TRBV5-6 to TRBJ2-7, with TRBD2 as a possible D gene (5 bases). Germline V CDR1 and CDR2: SGHDT, YYEEEE. Trimming stripped 1 base from V and 5 bases from J, with 16 bases between. The CDR3 loop spans 15 amino acids. In DNA, the CDR3 is TGTGCCAGCAGCTTGCCGTCTAGCATCGTCGACGAGCAGTACTTC. Translation: CASSLPSSIVDEQYF.

The chain uses TRBV11-2 and TRBJ2-1, with 13 bases identical to TRBD2. The CDR3 sequence is 17 residues long. Germline CDR1 SGHAT, CDR2 FQNNGV. V shed 2 bases, J shed 6 bases, and the junction held 7 bases outside the gene matches. CDR3 DNA sequence: TGTGCCAGCAGCTTAAGGACTAGCGGGAGAGAACCCAATGAGCAGTTCTTC. Translating it yields CASSLRTSGREPNEQFF. The full variable domain, its missing parts supplied by reference TRBV11-2 and TRBJ2-1, is EAGVAQSPRYKIIEKRQSVAFWCNPISGHATLYWYQQILGQGPKLLIQFQNNGVVDDSQLPKDRFSAERLKGVDSTLKIQPAKLEDSAVYLCASSLRTSGREPNEQFFGPGTRLTVL.

The chain is built from TRBV11-1 and TRBJ1-1, with 9 bases identical to TRBD1. V lost 5 bases, J lost 3 bases, and 7 bases stayed unmatched. The CDR3 covers 15 residues. Germline values: CDR1 SGHAT, CDR2 FQDESV (reference sequence). CDR3 amino acids: CASSPGQGSDTEAFF. The CDR3 bases are TGTGCCAGCAGCCCAGGACAGGGGTCGGACACTGAAGCTTTCTTT.

In nucleotides, the CDR3 is TGTGCCAGCAGGGGAGATTACGAGCAGTACTTC. This sequence encodes CASRGDYEQYF. The rearrangement joins TRBV6-1 to TRBJ2-7; perhaps TRBD2 as D (5 bases). The germline gives CDR1 MNHNS, CDR2 SASEGT. Trimming left V 6 bases short and J 4 bases short, with 7 bases between. This CDR3 has 11 residues.

The chain recombines TRBV7-9 with TRBJ1-1; 7 positions agree with TRBD1. The germline V gene has CDR1 SEHNR and CDR2 FQNEAQ (reference sequence). This CDR3 spans 15 amino acids. The ends lost 5 bases at V and 2 bases at J; junction bases unmatched: 8. CDR3: CASSLHQGGNTEAFF. CDR3 nucleotide sequence: TGTGCCAGCAGCCTACACCAGGGGGGAAACACTGAAGCTTTCTTT. Filled out from reference TRBV7-9 and TRBJ1-1, the complete variable domain reads DTGVSQNPRHKITKRGQNVTFRCDPISEHNRLYWYRQTLGQGPEFLTYFQNEAQLEKSRLLSDRFSAERPKGSFSTLEIQRTEQGDSAMYLCASSLHQGGNTEAFFGQGTRLTVV.

V and J are TRBV2 and TRBJ2-1, with TRBD2 identical over 8 bases. The V gene's germline CDR1 is SNHLY and CDR2 FYNNEI. The CDR3 runs to 17 residues. The V and J ends lost 2 bases and 8 bases, in that order; junction bases with no gene match: 14. Written as DNA, the CDR3 is TGTGCCAGCAGTGAAAGGGTAAGGAGCGGGAGAGGCGATGAGCAGTTCTTC. Translated: CASSERVRSGRGDEQFF.

The table lists this clone with a count of one. The CDR3 spells CASSLVGTGGVYTGELFF. The CDR3 coding sequence is TGTGCCAGCAGCTTGGTAGGGACAGGGGGCGTCTACACCGGGGAGCTGTTTTTT. This chain links TRBV5-6 with TRBJ2-2, with TRBD1 matching over 12 bases. This CDR3 spans 18 amino acids. The trim removed 0 bases at V and 3 bases at J, leaving 6 bases unmatched. Germline values: CDR1 SGHDT, CDR2 YYEEEE.

The rearrangement links TRBV28 to TRBJ2-7; 8 bases map to TRBD1. CDR1 is MDHEN, CDR2 SYDVKM, per germline. V was clipped by 6 bases and J by 3 bases; unmatched bases: 4. This CDR3 contains 13 residues. The CDR3, as DNA: TGTGCCAGCAGATTAGACAGGGGCTACGAGCAGTACTTC. Its protein product is CASRLDRGYEQYF.